This TCR beta chain was found in a study of blood T cell repertoires in COVID-19. On the study more broadly: Researchers got acute and convalescent COVID-19 samples from the United States, Italy and Spain. Sample material is recorded as cDNA or gDNA derived from T cells, B-cell-depleted T cells, or PBMCs.

TCRdb keeps only in-frame clones here, not all; method: immunoSEQ multiplex PCR. Of over 400,000 clones listed, approximately 86% are singletons. V was clipped by 6 bases and J by 4 bases, with 12 bases between them. The CDR3 is made up of 13 amino acids. Germline lookup yields CDR1 SNHLY and CDR2 FYNNEI. The sequence was collected from a woman aged 60-70 years who had recovered from COVID-19. The source material was PBMCs or T cells enriched from blood (not recorded which). This rearrangement joins TRBV2 to TRBJ1-1, with D uncertain. CDR3 nucleotides: TGTGCCAGCAGGGCCACCGGGGTCACTGAAGCTTTCTTT. It codes for CASRATGVTEAFF.